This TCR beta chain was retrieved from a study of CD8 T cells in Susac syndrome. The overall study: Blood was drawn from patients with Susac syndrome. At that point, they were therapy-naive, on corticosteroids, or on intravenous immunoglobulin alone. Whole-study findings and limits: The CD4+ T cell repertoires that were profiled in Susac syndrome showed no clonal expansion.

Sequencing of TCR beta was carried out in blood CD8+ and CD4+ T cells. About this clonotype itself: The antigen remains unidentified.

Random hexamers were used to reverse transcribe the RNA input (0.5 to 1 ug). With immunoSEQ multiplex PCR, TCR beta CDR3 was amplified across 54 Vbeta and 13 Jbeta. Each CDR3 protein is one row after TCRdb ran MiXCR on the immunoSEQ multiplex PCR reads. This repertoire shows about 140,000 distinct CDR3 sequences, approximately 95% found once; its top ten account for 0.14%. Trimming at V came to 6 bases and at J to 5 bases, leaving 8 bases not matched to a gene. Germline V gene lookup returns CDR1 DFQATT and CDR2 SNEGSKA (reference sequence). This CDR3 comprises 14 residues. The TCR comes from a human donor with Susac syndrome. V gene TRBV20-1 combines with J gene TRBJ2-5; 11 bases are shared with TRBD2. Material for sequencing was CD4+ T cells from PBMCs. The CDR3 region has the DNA TGCAGTGCCATGACTAGCGGGATTACGGAGACCCAGTACTTC. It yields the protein CSAMTSGITETQYF.